Below are 12 T cell receptor beta chains sequenced from a single sample in a study of Ad26.COV2.S vaccination and SARS-CoV-2 variants. TCRdb's copy holds only in-frame clones and misses some; the assay was immunoSEQ multiplex PCR. The profile shows about 350,000 clones, roughly 90% of them singletons. The sample's treatment: about 20 received Ad26.COV2.S at low or high dose, single or two shots; 5 received placebo; per-sample allocation not given. Samples were taken on day 63 after the first vaccine or placebo injection. The material was peripheral blood, obtained in a trial of Ad26.COV2.S vaccine versus placebo. The receptor source for this set is a person between 18 and 60 years old who received the Ad26.COV2.S COVID-19 vaccine or a placebo.

V is TRBV14 and J is TRBJ1-1; D ambiguous. The CDR3 is made up of 13 amino acids. Per the germline V gene, CDR1 is SGHDN and CDR2 is FVKESK. The V gene lost 3 bases and the J gene lost 1 base, with 6 bases spanning the gap. This CDR3 is CASSHGRNTEAFF. CDR3 DNA: TGTGCCAGCAGCCACGGCAGGAACACTGAAGCTTTCTTT.

The rearrangement uses TRBV2 and TRBJ2-5; maybe TRBD1 (6 bases). This CDR3 contains 17 residues. The V and J ends lost 4 bases and 1 base respectively, with 19 bases between them. Germline loops: CDR1 SNHLY, CDR2 FYNNEI. The CDR3 protein is CASSAIGPLGAQETQYF. CDR3 DNA sequence: TGTGCCAGCAGTGCTATCGGACCCCTGGGGGCCCAAGAGACCCAGTACTTC.

The chain carries TRBV6-6 and TRBJ2-1; D uncertain. This CDR3 is built from 16 residues. Germline lookup yields CDR1 MNHNY and CDR2 SVGAGI (reference sequence). V was cut by 0 bases and J by 0 bases, with 9 bases left in between. CDR3 coding DNA: TGTGCCAGCAGTTACTCTCGGCTGAGCTCCTACAATGAGCAGTTCTTC. It specifies CASSYSRLSSYNEQFF.

This clone was counted a single time. The V and J genes are TRBV3-1 (or the pseudogene TRBV3-2) and TRBJ2-2; 14 bases line up with TRBD2. V trimming: 2 bases; J trimming: 3 bases; junction bases outside the gene matches: 11. The CDR3 runs 20 residues. Per the germline V gene, CDR1 is LGHDT and CDR2 is YNNKEL (reference sequence). The CDR3 coding sequence is TGTGCCAGCAGCCAAAAAGGGACCTTGGGACTAGCGGGGGACACCGGGGAGCTGTTTTTT. This encodes CASSQKGTLGLAGDTGELFF.

The V and J genes are TRBV7-2 and TRBJ1-1; TRBD1 might be the D (6 bases). Germline V gives CDR1 SGHTA, CDR2 FQGNSA. The CDR3 sequence is 16 residues long. Trimming cost V 1 base and J 1 base, with 13 bases left between them. The CDR3 bases are TGTGCCAGCAGCTTAGGGCAGGGGTCCTGGAACACTGAAGCTTTCTTT. Residues: CASSLGQGSWNTEAFF.

The chain is built from TRBV2 and TRBJ1-1; the D gene is possibly TRBD1 (6 bases). This CDR3 is built from 12 residues. Trimming cost V 6 bases and J 8 bases, with 13 bases left between them. Germline CDR1 and CDR2: SNHLY and FYNNEI. CDR3 in amino acids: CASRDDRREAFF. The DNA for the CDR3 is TGTGCCAGCAGAGACGACAGGAGGGAAGCTTTCTTT.

The CDR3 loop is CASSQSSQGAQGYTF. CDR3 DNA: TGTGCCAGCAGCCAATCTTCCCAGGGGGCGCAGGGCTACACCTTC. The V call is TRBV16, the J call TRBJ1-2, with 8 nucleotides matching TRBD1. The CDR3 totals 15 residues. J gave up 8 bases and V 0 bases, and 8 bases lay outside the gene matches. The germline V gene has CDR1 KGHSY and CDR2 FQNENV.

The chain couples TRBV7-2 to TRBJ1-2; D may be TRBD1 (5 bases). Germline V CDR1 and CDR2: SGHTA, FQGNSA. CDR3 length: 14 amino acids. Between the trimmed V and J ends, which lost 3 bases and 8 bases, there was a span of 16 bases. CDR3 nucleotide sequence: TGTGCCAGCAGCTTGGGGGAGCCGCGAAGAGGCTACACCTTC. Encoded protein: CASSLGEPRRGYTF. Full variable domain (remainder filled in from reference TRBV7-2 and TRBJ1-2): GAGVSQSPSNKVTEKGKDVELRCDPISGHTALYWYRQSLGQGLEFLIYFQGNSAPDKSGLPSDRFSAERTGGSVSTLTIQRTQQEDSAVYLCASSLGEPRRGYTFGSGTRLTVV.

V is TRBV7-2 and J is TRBJ2-3; 8 bases are shared with TRBD1. V was clipped by 2 bases and J by 1 base; unmatched bases: 5. From germline, CDR1 is SGHTA and CDR2 FQGNSA. The CDR3 runs to 16 residues. In DNA form, the CDR3 reads TGTGCCAGCAGCTTAAGTATACAGGGGGGCACAGATACGCAGTATTTT. Translated: CASSLSIQGGTDTQYF.

V usage is TRBV5-6 and J usage is TRBJ2-3; no firm D call. The germline gives CDR1 SGHDT, CDR2 YYEEEE. The CDR3 consists of 14 residues. Trimming cost V 0 bases and J 3 bases, with 8 bases left between them. Written as DNA, the CDR3 is TGTGCCAGCAGCTTGGCCCCCGAAACAGATACGCAGTATTTT. Amino acids: CASSLAPETDTQYF.

This clone has only a few counts. The V and J genes are TRBV27 and TRBJ1-6; D is perhaps TRBD1 (6 bases). Trimming shortened V by 6 bases and J by 0 bases, and 15 bases separated the two germline ends. The CDR3 covers 17 residues. Per germline, CDR1 MNHEY and CDR2 SMNVEV (reference sequence). The CDR3 DNA reads as TGTGCCAGCAGGCCCTTGGGGGGGCACTCCTATAATTCACCCCTCCACTTT. It codes for CASRPLGGHSYNSPLHF.

This sequence joins TRBV2 and TRBJ1-5, with D perhaps TRBD1 (6 bases). Trimming stripped 5 bases from V and 6 bases from J, with 17 bases between. There are 15 residues in the CDR3. The germline V gene has CDR1 SNHLY and CDR2 FYNNEI. The CDR3 region is CASSPRTGRGQPQHF. The CDR3, as DNA: TGTGCCAGCAGTCCCCGTACAGGGCGGGGTCAGCCCCAGCATTTT.